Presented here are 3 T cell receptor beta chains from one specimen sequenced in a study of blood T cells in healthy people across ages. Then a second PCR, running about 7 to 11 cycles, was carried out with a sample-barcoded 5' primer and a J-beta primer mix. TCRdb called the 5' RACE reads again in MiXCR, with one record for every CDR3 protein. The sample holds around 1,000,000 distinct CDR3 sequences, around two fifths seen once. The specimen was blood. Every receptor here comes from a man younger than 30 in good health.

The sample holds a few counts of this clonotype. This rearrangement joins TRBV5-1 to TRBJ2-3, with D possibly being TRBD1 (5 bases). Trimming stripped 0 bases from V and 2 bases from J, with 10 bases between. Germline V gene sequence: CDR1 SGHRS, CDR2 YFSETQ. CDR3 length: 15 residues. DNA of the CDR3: TGCGCCAGCAGCTTGGATGGGGCCAACACAGATACGCAGTATTTT. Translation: CASSLDGANTDTQYF. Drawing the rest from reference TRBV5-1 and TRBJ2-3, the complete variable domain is KAGVTQTPRYLIKTRGQQVTLSCSPISGHRSVSWYQQTPGQGLQFLFEYFSETQRNKGNFPGRFSGRQFSNSRSEMNVSTLELGDSALYLCASSLDGANTDTQYFGPGTRLTVL.

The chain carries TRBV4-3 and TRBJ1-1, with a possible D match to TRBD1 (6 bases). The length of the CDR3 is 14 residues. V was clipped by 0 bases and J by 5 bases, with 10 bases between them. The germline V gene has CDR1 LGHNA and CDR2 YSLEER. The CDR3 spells CASSQEGRGTEAFF. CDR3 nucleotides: TGCGCCAGCAGCCAAGAAGGGAGGGGGACTGAAGCTTTCTTT.

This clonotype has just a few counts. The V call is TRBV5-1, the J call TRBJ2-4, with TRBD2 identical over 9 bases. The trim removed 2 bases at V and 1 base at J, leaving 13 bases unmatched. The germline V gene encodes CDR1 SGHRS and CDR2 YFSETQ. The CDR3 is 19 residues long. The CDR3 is CASSFNSGGFTKAKNIQYF. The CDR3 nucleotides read TGCGCCAGCAGCTTTAATAGCGGGGGCTTCACCAAGGCCAAAAACATTCAGTACTTC.